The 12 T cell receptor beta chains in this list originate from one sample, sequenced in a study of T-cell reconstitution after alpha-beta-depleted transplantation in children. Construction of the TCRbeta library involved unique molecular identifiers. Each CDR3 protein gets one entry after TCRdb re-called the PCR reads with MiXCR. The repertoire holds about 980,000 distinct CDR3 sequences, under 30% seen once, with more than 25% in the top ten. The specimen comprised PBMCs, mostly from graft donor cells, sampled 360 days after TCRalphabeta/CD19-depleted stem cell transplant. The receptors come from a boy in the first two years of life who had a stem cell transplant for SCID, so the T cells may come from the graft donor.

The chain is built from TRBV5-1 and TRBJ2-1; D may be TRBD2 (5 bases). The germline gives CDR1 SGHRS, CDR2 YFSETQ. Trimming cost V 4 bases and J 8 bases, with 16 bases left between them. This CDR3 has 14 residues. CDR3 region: CASSIRTAGDEQFF. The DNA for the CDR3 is TGCGCCAGCAGCATTCGGACGGCCGGGGATGAGCAGTTCTTC.

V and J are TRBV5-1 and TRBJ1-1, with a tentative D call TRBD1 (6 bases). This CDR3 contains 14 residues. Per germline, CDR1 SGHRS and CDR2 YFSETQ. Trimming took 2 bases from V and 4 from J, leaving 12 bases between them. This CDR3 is CASSFGGGLTEAFF. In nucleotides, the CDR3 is TGCGCCAGCAGCTTTGGAGGGGGTCTCACTGAAGCTTTCTTT.

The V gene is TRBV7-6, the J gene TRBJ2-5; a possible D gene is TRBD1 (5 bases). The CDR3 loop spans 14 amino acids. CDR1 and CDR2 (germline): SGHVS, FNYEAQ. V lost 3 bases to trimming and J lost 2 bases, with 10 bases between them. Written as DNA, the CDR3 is TGTGCCAGCAGCTTCCAGGGCTTTCAAGAGACCCAGTACTTC. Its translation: CASSFQGFQETQYF.

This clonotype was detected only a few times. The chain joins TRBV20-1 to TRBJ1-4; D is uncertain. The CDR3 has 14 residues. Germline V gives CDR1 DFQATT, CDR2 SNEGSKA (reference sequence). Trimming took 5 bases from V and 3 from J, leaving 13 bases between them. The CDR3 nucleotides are TGCAGTGCTCCTGTCGGGCACGCTAATGAAAAACTGTTTTTT. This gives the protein CSAPVGHANEKLFF.

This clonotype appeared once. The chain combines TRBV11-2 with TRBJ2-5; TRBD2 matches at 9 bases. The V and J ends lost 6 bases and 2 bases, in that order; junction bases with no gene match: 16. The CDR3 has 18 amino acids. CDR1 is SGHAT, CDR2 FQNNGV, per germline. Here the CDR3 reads CASSLIARGSGRQETQYF. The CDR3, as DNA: TGTGCCAGCAGTTTAATTGCGCGGGGTAGCGGGAGACAAGAGACCCAGTACTTC.

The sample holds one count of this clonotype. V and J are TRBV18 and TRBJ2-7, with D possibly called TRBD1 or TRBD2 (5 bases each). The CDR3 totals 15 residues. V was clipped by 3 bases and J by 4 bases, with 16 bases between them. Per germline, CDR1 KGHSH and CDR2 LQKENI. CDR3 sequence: CASSPGASPSYEQYF. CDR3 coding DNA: TGTGCCAGCTCACCCGGGGCTTCTCCCTCATACGAGCAGTACTTC.

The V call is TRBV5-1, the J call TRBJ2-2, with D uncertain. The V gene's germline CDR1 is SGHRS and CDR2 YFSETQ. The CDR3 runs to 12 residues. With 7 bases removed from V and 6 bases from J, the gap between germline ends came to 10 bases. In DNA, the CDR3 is TGCGCCAGCGATTCTGGTGCCGGGGAGCTGTTTTTT. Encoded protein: CASDSGAGELFF.

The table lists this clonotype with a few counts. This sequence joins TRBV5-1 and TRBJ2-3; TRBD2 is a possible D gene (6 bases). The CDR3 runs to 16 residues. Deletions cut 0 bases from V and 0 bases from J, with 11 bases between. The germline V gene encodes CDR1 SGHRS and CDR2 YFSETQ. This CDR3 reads CASSLALGTSTDTQYF. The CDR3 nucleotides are TGCGCCAGCAGCTTGGCCCTTGGGACTAGCACAGATACGCAGTATTTT.

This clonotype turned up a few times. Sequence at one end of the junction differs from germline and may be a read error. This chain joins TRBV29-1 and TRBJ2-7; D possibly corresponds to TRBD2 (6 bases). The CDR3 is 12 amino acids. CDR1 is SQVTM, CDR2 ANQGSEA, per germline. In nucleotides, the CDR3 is TGCAGCGTTGAAGAGGCCGGCGGGACTTCGGACTTC. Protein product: CSVEEAGGTSDF.

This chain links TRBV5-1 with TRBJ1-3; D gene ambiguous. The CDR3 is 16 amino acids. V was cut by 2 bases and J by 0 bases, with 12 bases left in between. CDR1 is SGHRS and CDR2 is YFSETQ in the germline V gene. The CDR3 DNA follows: TGCGCCAGCAGCTTAGACCAGAGGATCTCTGGAAACACCATATATTTT. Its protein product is CASSLDQRISGNTIYF.

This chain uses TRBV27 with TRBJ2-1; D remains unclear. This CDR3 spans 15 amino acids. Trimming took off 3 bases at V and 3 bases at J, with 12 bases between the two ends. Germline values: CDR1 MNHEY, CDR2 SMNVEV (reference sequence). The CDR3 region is CASSFTGPLYNEQFF. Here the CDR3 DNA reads TGTGCCAGCAGTTTTACCGGCCCCCTCTACAATGAGCAGTTCTTC.

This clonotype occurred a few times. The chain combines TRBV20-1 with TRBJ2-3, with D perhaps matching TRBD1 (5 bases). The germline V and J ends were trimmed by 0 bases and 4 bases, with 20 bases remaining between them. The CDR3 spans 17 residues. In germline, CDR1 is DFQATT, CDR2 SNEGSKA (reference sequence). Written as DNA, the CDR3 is TGCAGTGCTAGAGATTATCAGAGAAGGGGTAGGGCAGATACGCAGTATTTT. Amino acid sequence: CSARDYQRRGRADTQYF.